The clone carrying this T cell receptor (beta chain) has ten or more counts. Its antigen is unknown. Preparation of the TCRbeta library used unique molecular identifiers. Using its own MiXCR run on the PCR reads, TCRdb lists one record per CDR3 protein. This table has about 580,000 distinct CDR3 sequences, roughly 24% appearing once. This sample was taken from a study of T-cell reconstitution after alpha-beta-depleted transplantation in children. Trimming removed 8 bases from V and 8 bases from J; junction bases left unmatched: 4. The CDR3 covers 11 residues. Study-wide results and caveats: Several patients had high TCRbeta diversity at day 60; it came from surviving recipient T cells and thymic progenitors. Expanded graft clones numbering several hundred reportedly gave rise to alpha-beta T cells about two months after transplant. T-cell counts and diversity at one year post-transplant came mainly from newly produced T cells.

The gene calls are TRBV12-3 or TRBV12-4 and TRBJ1-1; 8 positions agree with TRBD1. This sequence originates from a boy younger than two who had a stem cell transplant for acute myeloid leukemia, so the T cells may come from the graft donor. This specimen consisted of PBMCs, mostly from graft donor cells, obtained 360 days after TCRalphabeta/CD19-depleted stem cell transplant. CDR3 bases: TGTGCCAGCGAGGGACAGGCCGAAGCTTTCTTT. Residues: CASEGQAEAFF.